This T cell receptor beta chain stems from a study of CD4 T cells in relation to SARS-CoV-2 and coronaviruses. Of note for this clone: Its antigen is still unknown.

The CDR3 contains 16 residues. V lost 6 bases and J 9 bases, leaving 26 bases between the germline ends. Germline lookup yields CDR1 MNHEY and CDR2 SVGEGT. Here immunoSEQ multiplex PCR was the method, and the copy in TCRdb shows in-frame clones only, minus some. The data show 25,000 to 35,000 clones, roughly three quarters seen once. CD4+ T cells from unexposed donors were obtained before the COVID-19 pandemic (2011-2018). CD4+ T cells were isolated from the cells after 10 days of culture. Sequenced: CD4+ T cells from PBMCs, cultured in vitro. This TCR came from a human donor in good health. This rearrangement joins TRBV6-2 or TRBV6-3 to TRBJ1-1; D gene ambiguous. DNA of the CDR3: TGTGCCAGCAGCTTTGAGAAGCCGACTAAAATAGGCAAAGCTTTCTTT. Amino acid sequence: CASSFEKPTKIGKAFF.